Here is one T cell receptor beta chain with its context. Its antigen remains unidentified. The data derive from a study of neoadjuvant nivolumab and ipilimumab in lung cancer. General study results and limits: Only two of four nivolumab-treated tumors gained richness and clonality by surgery. Higher pretherapy blood TCR richness went with higher resected-tumor richness.

Per germline, CDR1 SGHRS and CDR2 YFSETQ. CDR3 length: 16 amino acids. The germline V and J ends were trimmed by 4 bases and 2 bases, with 17 bases remaining between them. The repertoire was sequenced with immunoSEQ multiplex PCR; TCRdb's copy has only in-frame clones and lacks some. This table has 40,000 to 55,000 clones, about 89% appearing once. The receptor was isolated from an adult with non-small cell lung cancer. Some clones in this sample may be carry-over from other donors' samples. V is TRBV5-1 and J is TRBJ2-3; D is ambiguous. The material was blood, obtained before neoadjuvant nivolumab, alone or with ipilimumab. The CDR3 bases are TGCGCCAGCAGCCCCTCCGTGTCTACCTACACAGATACGCAGTATTTT. Amino acids: CASSPSVSTYTDTQYF.